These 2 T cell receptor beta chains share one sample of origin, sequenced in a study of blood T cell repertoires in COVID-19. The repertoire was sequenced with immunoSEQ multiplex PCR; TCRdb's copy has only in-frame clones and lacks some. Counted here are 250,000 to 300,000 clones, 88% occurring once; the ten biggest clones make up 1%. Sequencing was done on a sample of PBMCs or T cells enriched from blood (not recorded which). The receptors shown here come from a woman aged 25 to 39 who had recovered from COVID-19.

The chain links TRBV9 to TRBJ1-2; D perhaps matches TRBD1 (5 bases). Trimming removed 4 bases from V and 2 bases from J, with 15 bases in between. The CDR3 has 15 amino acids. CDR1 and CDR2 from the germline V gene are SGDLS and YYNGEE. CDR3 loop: CASSPGGSHNYGYTF. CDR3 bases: TGTGCCAGCAGCCCGGGGGGTTCCCACAACTATGGCTACACCTTC.

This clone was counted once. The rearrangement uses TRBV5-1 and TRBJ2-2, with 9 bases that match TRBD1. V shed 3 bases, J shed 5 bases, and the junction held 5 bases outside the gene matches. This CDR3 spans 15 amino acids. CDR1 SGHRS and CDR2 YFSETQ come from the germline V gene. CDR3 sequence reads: CASSWDRDGTGELFF. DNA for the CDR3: TGCGCCAGCAGCTGGGACAGGGACGGGACCGGGGAGCTGTTTTTT.